The 16 T cell receptor beta chains given below trace back to one sample, sequenced in a study of T cell repertoires in cytomegalovirus infection. MiXCR was run by TCRdb on the reads, yielding one entry per CDR3 protein. The profile shows approximately 240,000 distinct CDR3 sequences, roughly an eighth of them singletons. The specimen was PBMCs. The receptor source for this set is a human donor in good health (CMV status not recorded). Some clones in this sample may be carry-over from other donors' samples.

Here the CDR3 reads CASSQVGRNGGNTIYF. The CDR3, as DNA: TGTGCCAGCAGCCAAGTTGGCAGGAACGGTGGAAACACCATATATTTT. The chain recombines TRBV4-2 with TRBJ1-3; no definite D call. The CDR3 has 16 amino acids. Trimming took off 1 base at V and 3 bases at J, with 13 bases between the two ends. CDR1 is LGHNA and CDR2 is YNFKEQ in the germline V gene.

This clonotype was seen more than once but under ten times. The rearrangement joins TRBV3-1 to TRBJ2-3, with TRBD2 matching 14 bases. CDR1 and CDR2 from the germline V gene are LGHDT and YNNKEL (reference sequence). There are 21 residues in the CDR3. After removal of 0 bases from V and 0 bases from J, the junction contained 11 bases not matched to a gene. The CDR3 nucleotides are TGTGCCAGCAGCCAAGATTTGACTAGCGGGGGGGCTGCTCCTAGCACAGATACGCAGTATTTT. Translating it yields CASSQDLTSGGAAPSTDTQYF.

This clonotype was counted at least ten times. The V and J genes are TRBV4-2 and TRBJ1-1, with D unclear. The CDR3 is 15 residues long. Per germline, CDR1 LGHNA and CDR2 YNFKEQ. Trimming removed 0 bases from V and 0 bases from J, with 8 bases in between. The CDR3 reads CASSQEELMNTEAFF. In DNA, the CDR3 is TGTGCCAGCAGCCAAGAGGAGTTAATGAACACTGAAGCTTTCTTT.

This clonotype was seen more than once but under ten times. The CDR3 is CASSLEPSYNEQFF. CDR3 DNA sequence: TGTGCCAGCAGCTTGGAACCGTCCTACAATGAGCAGTTCTTC. This chain connects TRBV5-4 to TRBJ2-1; no clear D. CDR3 length: 14 amino acids. In germline, CDR1 is SGHNT, CDR2 YYREEE (reference sequence). The V end was cut by 0 bases, the J end by 1 base, with 5 bases between.

Concerning this clonotype itself: This could be a read error, since a much larger clone is one nucleotide away. V usage is TRBV5-4 and J usage is TRBJ1-1, with D uncertain. V was cut by 2 bases and J by 1 base, with 12 bases left in between. The CDR3 length is 15 residues. Germline-derived CDR1 and CDR2 are SGHNT and YYREEE (reference sequence). The CDR3 reads CASSFPVTKNTEAFF. The CDR3 nucleotides are TGTGCCAGCAGCTTTCCCGTGACAAAGAACACTGAAGCTTTCTTT. The full variable domain, completed using reference TRBV5-4 and TRBJ1-1, is ETGVTQSPTHLIKTRGQQVTLRCSSQSGHNTVSWYQQALGQGPQFIFQYYREEENGRGNFPPRFSGLQFPNYSSELNVNALELDDSALYLCASSFPVTKNTEAFFGQGTRLTVV.

This clonotype was observed many times. The chain recombines TRBV7-2 with TRBJ2-1; 8 nucleotides agree with TRBD2. The CDR3 consists of 15 residues. V gave up 2 bases and J gave up 8 bases; unmatched junction bases: 8. Germline assignment: CDR1 SGHTA and CDR2 FQGNSA. Here the CDR3 reads CASSLIGGAGDEQFF. The CDR3 bases are TGTGCCAGCAGCTTAATCGGGGGGGCCGGGGATGAGCAGTTCTTC.

This clonotype was detected only a few times. V is TRBV5-1 and J is TRBJ1-2, with D possibly TRBD1 on 6 matching bases. The CDR3 has 16 amino acids. Trimming pared 4 bases from V and 4 bases from J, leaving 20 bases between. CDR1 and CDR2 (germline): SGHRS, YFSETQ. In nucleotides, the CDR3 is TGCGCCAGCAGCCCCGTGGCGGGGGGGGCCCTCTATGGCTACACCTTC. It specifies CASSPVAGGALYGYTF.

The V and J genes are TRBV7-9 and TRBJ2-5, with TRBD1 as a possible D gene (7 bases). Germline CDR1 and CDR2: SEHNR and FQNEAQ (reference sequence). The CDR3 is made up of 16 amino acids. Trimming cost V 2 bases and J 1 base, with 14 bases left between them. DNA for the CDR3: TGTGCCAGCAGCTTACACGGAGGGGGCGTCCAAGAGACCCAGTACTTC. Translating gives CASSLHGGGVQETQYF.

This clonotype has ten or more counts. The chain joins TRBV29-1 to TRBJ1-2, with 7 bases fitting TRBD1. The V gene's germline CDR1 is SQVTM and CDR2 ANQGSEA. With V trimmed by 5 bases and J by 8 bases, 11 bases remained unmatched. The CDR3 length is 13 residues. CDR3 DNA sequence: TGCAGCGTTTCGGAGCGACAGGGCAGCGGCTACACCTTC. This gives the protein CSVSERQGSGYTF.

This clonotype was counted many times. J is TRBJ1-5 and V is TRBV7-2; D unclear. The CDR3 loop spans 12 amino acids. Looked up from germline, CDR1 is SGHTA and CDR2 is FQGNSA. The germline V and J ends were trimmed by 5 bases and 4 bases, with 6 bases remaining between them. For the CDR3, the DNA is TGTGCCAGCAGCCCAGCAAATCAGCCCCAGCATTTT. Its translation: CASSPANQPQHF.

This clonotype occurred a few times. This chain connects TRBV6-4 to TRBJ2-3; 8 positions agree with TRBD1. The CDR3 consists of 14 residues. Germline CDR1 reads MRHNA; CDR2 reads SNTAGT. V lost 7 bases, J lost 3 bases, and 6 bases stayed unmatched. Here the CDR3 DNA reads TGTGCCAGCAAGACAGGGGCAGGGACAGATACGCAGTATTTT. It translates to CASKTGAGTDTQYF.

As regards this clonotype: The junction departs from the called germline gene at one end, perhaps through a read error. The CDR3 loop reads CANSLALNTEAFF. The CDR3 DNA is TGTGCCAACAGCTTAGCGTTGAACACTGAAGCTTTCTTT. The rearrangement links TRBV7-4 to TRBJ1-1; D is unclear. Looked up from germline, CDR1 is SGHVT and CDR2 is SQSDAQ. This CDR3 contains 13 residues.

This clonotype showed up many times. The chain is built from TRBV19 and TRBJ1-5; 7 bases are a match to TRBD1. Germline CDR1 and CDR2: LNHDA and SQIVND (reference sequence). J lost 5 bases, V lost 5 bases, and 15 bases had no gene match. This CDR3 comprises 17 residues. CDR3 DNA sequence: TGTGCCAGTAGTCCCCGACAGGGAGGTAGTTGGGATCAGCCCCAGCATTTT. It yields the protein CASSPRQGGSWDQPQHF. The full variable domain, with the rest looked up from reference TRBV19 and TRBJ1-5, is DGGITQSPKYLFRKEGQNVTLSCEQNLNHDAMYWYRQDPGQGLRLIYYSQIVNDFQKGDIAEGYSVSREKKESFPLTVTSAQKNPTAFYLCASSPRQGGSWDQPQHFGDGTRLSIL.

The table lists this clonotype with many counts. V is TRBV28 and J is TRBJ2-3, with 10 bases identical to TRBD2. The V gene end was trimmed by 7 bases and the J gene end by 3 bases; junction bases not matched to a gene: 7. From germline, CDR1 is MDHEN and CDR2 SYDVKM. CDR3 length equals 15 residues. CDR3 coding DNA: TGTGCCAGCACCACTATAGCGGGAGGTACAGATACGCAGTATTTT. Translated, it gives CASTTIAGGTDTQYF. The full variable domain, its missing parts supplied by reference TRBV28 and TRBJ2-3, is DVKVTQSSRYLVKRTGEKVFLECVQDMDHENMFWYRQDPGLGLRLIYFSYDVKMKEKGDIPEGYSVSREKKERFSLILESASTNQTSMYLCASTTIAGGTDTQYFGPGTRLTVL.

The table lists this clonotype with many counts. The chain has TRBV28 and TRBJ1-5; TRBD1 agrees at 9 bases. The germline gives CDR1 MDHEN, CDR2 SYDVKM. The CDR3 is made up of 16 amino acids. Trimming at V came to 6 bases and at J to 2 bases, leaving 8 bases not matched to a gene. CDR3 nucleotide sequence: TGTGCCAGCAGGAAACAGGGGGCTAGGGGCAATCAGCCCCAGCATTTT. Protein sequence: CASRKQGARGNQPQHF.

This clonotype came up a few times. CDR3 nucleotide sequence: TGCAGTGCTAGATGGGGTCGGGGCCCAAATCAGCCCCAGCATTTT. Protein product: CSARWGRGPNQPQHF. The V and J genes are TRBV20-1 and TRBJ1-5; D is possibly TRBD1 (5 bases). The V gene lost 2 bases and the J gene lost 4 bases, with 15 bases spanning the gap. Germline V gene lookup returns CDR1 DFQATT and CDR2 SNEGSKA (reference sequence). The CDR3 consists of 15 residues.